This TCR beta chain originates from a study of lymphopenia after photon versus proton radiotherapy. This CDR3 comprises 17 residues. J was trimmed by 0 bases and V by 1 base; bases with no gene match: 2. Germline V gives CDR1 SGHDN, CDR2 FVKESK. Profiling relied on immunoSEQ multiplex PCR, and the TCRdb table lists in-frame clones only, not all of them. The sample consists of about 40,000 clones, around 85% of them appearing once. The sample was peripheral blood, taken from a patient treated with photon-based radiotherapy. The clonotype comes from a man between 45 and 60 years old with gastric cancer. This sequence joins TRBV14 and TRBJ2-3, with TRBD2 matching over 12 bases. CDR3 in DNA: TGTGCCAGCAGCCAAGGGACTAGCGGGGTTAGCACAGATACGCAGTATTTT. Translation gives CASSQGTSGVSTDTQYF.